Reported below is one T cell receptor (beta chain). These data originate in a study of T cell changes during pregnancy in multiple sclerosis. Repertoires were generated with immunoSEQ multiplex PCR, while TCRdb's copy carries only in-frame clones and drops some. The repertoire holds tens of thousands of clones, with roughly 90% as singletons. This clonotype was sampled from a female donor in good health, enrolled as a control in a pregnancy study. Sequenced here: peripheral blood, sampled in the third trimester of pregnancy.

The DNA of the CDR3 is TGTGCCAGCAGTGAACAGTGGTCCTCTGGAAACACCATATATTTT. Its translation: CASSEQWSSGNTIYF. The rearrangement links TRBV6-1 to TRBJ1-3, with D unresolved. Between the trimmed V and J ends, which lost 2 bases and 0 bases, there was a span of 8 bases. Germline CDR1 is MNHNS and CDR2 is SASEGT. The CDR3 sequence is 15 residues long.